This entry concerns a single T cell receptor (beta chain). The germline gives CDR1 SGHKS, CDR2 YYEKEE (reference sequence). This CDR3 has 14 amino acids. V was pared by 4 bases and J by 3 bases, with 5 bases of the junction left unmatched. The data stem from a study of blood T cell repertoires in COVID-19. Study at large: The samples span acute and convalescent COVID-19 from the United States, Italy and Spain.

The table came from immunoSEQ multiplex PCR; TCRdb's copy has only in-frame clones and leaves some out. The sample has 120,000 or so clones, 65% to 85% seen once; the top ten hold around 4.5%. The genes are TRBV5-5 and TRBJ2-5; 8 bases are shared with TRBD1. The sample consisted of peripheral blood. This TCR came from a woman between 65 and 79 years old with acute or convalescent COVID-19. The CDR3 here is CASSLRGQEETQYF. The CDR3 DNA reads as TGTGCCAGCAGCCTCCGGGGACAGGAAGAGACCCAGTACTTC.